This is a list of T cell receptor beta chains from one sample in a study of blood T cell repertoires in COVID-19. Only in-frame clones appear in the TCRdb table, and some are missing; sequencing was by immunoSEQ multiplex PCR. This repertoire shows fewer than 90,000 clones, approximately 86% found once; its top ten account for 5.5% to 7.5%. Source material: peripheral blood. The source is a man between 70 and 80 years old with acute or convalescent COVID-19. CDR3s include the opening cysteine and the closing phenylalanine or tryptophan. Fields, in order: V gene, D gene, J gene, clone size, CDR3 protein, CDR3 DNA. D genes are given only for firm matches. Where a row states a size, it is once, few, many or the class of an expanded clone; other rows omit it.

TRBV7-2,TRBD1,TRBJ1-6,few,CASTLGTANSPLHF,TGTGCCAGCACCCTAGGGACAGCTAATTCACCCCTCCACTTT
TRBV25-1,TRBD2,TRBJ2-3,once,CASSENFPAGVGTQYF,TGTGCCAGCAGTGAAAATTTTCCAGCGGGAGTAGGTACGCAGTATTTT
TRBV7-2,NA,TRBJ1-2,NA,CASSSQMSNYGYTF,TGTGCCAGCAGCTCTCAGATGTCAAACTATGGCTACACCTTC
TRBV4-3,NA,TRBJ1-6,NA,CASSRGDSYNSPLHF,TGCGCCAGCAGCCGGGGGGATTCCTATAATTCACCCCTCCACTTT
TRBV2,TRBD2,TRBJ2-7,NA,CASRDLAGGGEQYF,TGTGCCAGCAGGGATCTAGCGGGAGGAGGCGAGCAGTACTTC
TRBV2,TRBD1,TRBJ2-5,NA,CASSGQGIQETQYF,TGTGCCAGCAGTGGACAGGGGATCCAAGAGACCCAGTACTTC
TRBV7-9,TRBD2,TRBJ2-7,few,CASSFRGSGGYEQYF,TGTGCCAGCAGCTTTCGCGGTAGCGGGGGTTACGAGCAGTACTTC
TRBV9,TRBD2,TRBJ2-7,NA,CASSYRTSEEQYF,TGTGCCAGCAGCTATAGGACTAGCGAGGAGCAGTACTTC
TRBV10-1,TRBD2,TRBJ2-3,NA,CASSESGGGAVDTQYF,TGCGCCAGCAGTGAGTCGGGCGGGGGTGCGGTAGATACGCAGTATTTT
TRBV11-2,TRBD2,TRBJ2-7,NA,CASSLQGLVYEQYF,TGTGCCAGCAGCCTCCAGGGACTAGTCTACGAGCAGTACTTC
TRBV9,NA,TRBJ2-1,once,CANNLPRAKPSDEQFF,TGTGCCAACAACCTACCGAGGGCTAAGCCGAGCGATGAGCAGTTCTTC
TRBV5-1,NA,TRBJ1-1,NA,CASSSGFGNRNTEAFF,TGCGCCAGCAGCTCTGGTTTCGGGAATCGGAACACTGAAGCTTTCTTT
TRBV19,TRBD1,TRBJ1-1,once,CASSPPTGFYTEAFF,TGTGCCAGTAGTCCCCCGACAGGGTTTTACACTGAAGCTTTCTTT
TRBV28,NA,TRBJ1-1,NA,CASSIQGGTEAFF,TGTGCCAGCAGTATTCAGGGAGGAACTGAAGCTTTCTTT
TRBV19,TRBD1,TRBJ1-5,NA,CATGTVPSNQPQHF,TGTGCCACCGGGACAGTTCCTAGCAATCAGCCCCAGCATTTT
TRBV27,TRBD1,TRBJ2-3,NA,CASSLQQGVGTDTQYF,TGTGCCAGCAGTTTACAACAGGGGGTTGGCACAGATACGCAGTATTTT
TRBV30,NA,TRBJ2-7,NA,CAWSVGAGYEQYF,TGTGCCTGGAGCGTCGGAGCCGGTTACGAGCAGTACTTC
TRBV29-1,NA,TRBJ2-1,NA,CSVGNENEQFF,TGCAGCGTTGGTAATGAGAATGAGCAGTTCTTC
TRBV7-2,TRBD1,TRBJ1-2,NA,CASSLTGVGGYTF,TGTGCCAGCAGCCTAACAGGGGTCGGTGGCTACACCTTC
TRBV10-3,TRBD1,TRBJ2-3,NA,CAISLGTGTSTDTQYF,TGTGCCATCAGTCTCGGGACAGGAACTAGCACAGATACGCAGTATTTT
TRBV20-1,NA,TRBJ2-7,NA,CSASGHGYEQYF,TGCAGTGCTAGTGGACACGGCTACGAGCAGTACTTC
TRBV6-2/TRBV6-3,TRBD1,TRBJ2-2,NA,CASSYPQTGPGELFF,TGTGCCAGCAGTTACCCCCAGACAGGGCCCGGGGAGCTGTTTTTT
TRBV2,NA,TRBJ1-5,once,CASSVSGFNQPQHF,TGTGCCAGCAGTGTTTCAGGGTTTAATCAGCCCCAGCATTTT
TRBV4-1,TRBD2,TRBJ2-3,NA,CASSQDLTSGSTDTQYF,TGCGCCAGCAGCCAAGATTTGACTAGCGGGAGCACAGATACGCAGTATTTT
TRBV10-2,NA,TRBJ2-7,once,CASSGGFQTYEQYF,TGCGCCAGCAGTGGAGGTTTCCAAACCTACGAGCAGTACTTC
TRBV11-3,TRBD1,TRBJ1-2,NA,CASSSGQDHNYGYTF,TGTGCCAGCAGCTCGGGACAGGACCATAACTATGGCTACACCTTC
TRBV7-8,NA,TRBJ1-6,NA,CASSLDMAGNSPLHF,TGTGCCAGCAGCTTAGATATGGCAGGGAATTCACCCCTCCACTTT
TRBV29-1,NA,TRBJ1-1,NA,CGTRDLNTEAFF,TGCGGAACGAGGGATTTGAACACTGAAGCTTTCTTT
TRBV2,TRBD1,TRBJ1-5,NA,CASRLETGGNQPQHF,TGTGCCAGCAGGTTAGAGACAGGGGGCAATCAGCCCCAGCATTTT
TRBV18,TRBD1,TRBJ2-2,NA,CASSPSTGVTGELFF,TGTGCCAGCTCACCTTCCACAGGGGTGACCGGGGAGCTGTTTTTT
TRBV11-2,TRBD2,TRBJ2-1,NA,CASSVTSGVYNEQFF,TGTGCCAGCAGCGTCACTAGCGGAGTTTACAATGAGCAGTTCTTC
TRBV16,TRBD1,TRBJ1-6,NA,CASSQPTGAFLSSSPLHF,TGTGCCAGCAGCCAACCGACAGGGGCCTTTCTTAGTAGTTCACCCCTCCACTTT